A single sample is the source of the 23 T cell receptor beta chains below, sequenced in a study of graft-versus-host responses after intestinal transplantation. Which antigens these TCRs recognize remains unknown. The table came from immunoSEQ multiplex PCR; TCRdb's copy has only in-frame clones and leaves some out. This sample has 75,000 to 100,000 clones, with about nine tenths found just once. Sequencing was performed on unstimulated CD4+ T cells sorted from spleen or lymph node cells, taken before transplant. The origin of the receptors is a human donor who was the organ donor for an intestinal transplant.

The V call is TRBV11-2, the J call TRBJ1-1; no definite D call. The CDR3 contains 15 residues. V lost 0 bases to trimming and J lost 0 bases, with 8 bases between them. Looked up from germline, CDR1 is SGHAT and CDR2 is FQNNGV. The chain's CDR3 is CASSLDRLMNTEAFF. Written as DNA, the CDR3 is TGTGCCAGCAGCTTAGACAGACTCATGAACACTGAAGCTTTCTTT.

V gene TRBV6-6 combines with J gene TRBJ2-5; D perhaps matches TRBD2 (5 bases). V lost 7 bases and J lost 6, with 12 bases in between. Germline V gives CDR1 MNHNY, CDR2 SVGAGI (reference sequence). The CDR3 has 12 residues. This CDR3 reads CASKGVAQTQYF. The CDR3 nucleotides are TGTGCCAGCAAGGGAGTAGCTCAGACCCAGTACTTC.

The chain combines TRBV5-4 with TRBJ1-2; 11 positions agree with TRBD1. Trimming took 5 bases from V and 8 from J; bases not matched to a gene: 11. CDR3 size: 15 residues. Germline V lookup: CDR1 SGHNT, CDR2 YYREEE (reference sequence). The CDR3 loop reads CASSPGTGGRQGYTF. CDR3 sequence (DNA): TGTGCCAGCAGTCCCGGGACAGGGGGACGTCAAGGCTACACCTTC.

The chain links TRBV7-9 to TRBJ2-3, with 10 bases aligning to TRBD1. The V and J ends lost 6 bases and 3 bases, in that order; junction bases with no gene match: 6. CDR3 length: 15 amino acids. Germline values: CDR1 SEHNR, CDR2 FQNEAQ (reference sequence). CDR3 coding DNA: TGTGCCAGCAGACCTCGGACAGGGGGAACAGATACGCAGTATTTT. Amino acid sequence: CASRPRTGGTDTQYF. The full variable domain, completed using reference TRBV7-9 and TRBJ2-3, is DTGVSQNPRHKITKRGQNVTFRCDPISEHNRLYWYRQTLGQGPEFLTYFQNEAQLEKSRLLSDRFSAERPKGSFSTLEIQRTEQGDSAMYLCASRPRTGGTDTQYFGPGTRLTVL.

V gene TRBV5-1 combines with J gene TRBJ1-2; a possible D gene is TRBD1 (5 bases). Trimming pared 5 bases from V and 2 bases from J, leaving 13 bases between. CDR3 length equals 14 residues. Germline-derived CDR1 and CDR2 are SGHRS and YFSETQ. The CDR3 spells CASRVGGSNYGYTF. The CDR3 DNA reads as TGCGCCAGCAGAGTGGGGGGATCGAACTATGGCTACACCTTC.

This chain links TRBV4-2 with TRBJ1-1, with 7 bases identical to TRBD1. V gave up 0 bases and J gave up 3 bases; unmatched junction bases: 1. CDR3 length equals 14 residues. Germline assignment: CDR1 LGHNA and CDR2 YNFKEQ. Here the CDR3 reads CASSQDTGDTEAFF. The CDR3 nucleotides are TGTGCCAGCAGCCAAGATACAGGGGACACTGAAGCTTTCTTT.

The V call is TRBV9, the J call TRBJ1-6; the D is unclear. Germline V CDR1 and CDR2: SGDLS, YYNGEE. The CDR3 length is 15 residues. Trimming took 4 bases from V and 5 from J, leaving 13 bases between them. The CDR3 spells CASSPTGRDNSPLHF. The CDR3 DNA reads TGTGCCAGCAGCCCAACGGGGAGGGATAATTCACCCCTCCACTTT.

Written as DNA, the CDR3 is TGTGCCAGCAGCTTCCGCCGACAGTGGGGCTCCCCCCTCCACTTT. Its protein is CASSFRRQWGSPLHF. The chain couples TRBV7-8 to TRBJ1-6; D possibly corresponds to TRBD1 (5 bases). V was shortened by 3 bases and J by 13 bases, with 19 bases between the two germline ends. This CDR3 has 15 residues. Germline values: CDR1 SGHVS, CDR2 FQNEAQ.

The V and J genes are TRBV11-2 and TRBJ1-5; D gene unclear. V was cut by 1 base and J by 2 bases, with 9 bases left in between. Germline V gives CDR1 SGHAT, CDR2 FQNNGV. The CDR3 extends over 15 amino acids. The CDR3 DNA sequence: TGTGCCAGCAGCTTAGGAGGGCTTGGCAATCAGCCCCAGCATTTT. As protein: CASSLGGLGNQPQHF.

The rearrangement links TRBV19 to TRBJ2-3, with a weak D call TRBD2 (6 bases). Trimming removed 5 bases from V and 5 bases from J, with 17 bases in between. The CDR3 has 15 residues. Germline loops: CDR1 LNHDA, CDR2 SQIVND (reference sequence). Here the CDR3 reads CASSEGSAGRDTQYF. The CDR3 DNA follows: TGTGCCAGTAGTGAGGGTTCGGCGGGAAGAGATACGCAGTATTTT.

The chain has TRBV19 and TRBJ1-6, with D unresolved. The CDR3 sequence is 12 residues long. Between the trimmed V and J ends, which lost 4 bases and 9 bases, there was a span of 7 bases. Germline CDR1 and CDR2: LNHDA and SQIVND (reference sequence). The CDR3 protein is CASSTPLSPLHF. CDR3 coding DNA: TGTGCCAGTAGTACCCCCCTTTCACCCCTCCACTTT.

The rearrangement links TRBV19 to TRBJ2-5, with TRBD1 identical over 8 bases. The junction had 13 bases not matched to a gene; V was cut back by 8 bases and J by 5 bases. The germline V gene encodes CDR1 LNHDA and CDR2 SQIVND (reference sequence). The length of the CDR3 is 15 residues. Written as DNA, the CDR3 is TGTGCCAGTGGGGGCCAGGGGGCAGGAGGGGAGACCCAGTACTTC. Translated, it gives CASGGQGAGGETQYF.

The chain has TRBV28 and TRBJ2-5; perhaps TRBD2 as D (7 bases). The germline CDR1 and CDR2 sequences are MDHEN and SYDVKM. Trimming left V 3 bases short and J 4 bases short, with 21 bases between. The CDR3 is 17 residues long. The CDR3 loop is CASSFVAGARVGETQYF. The CDR3 nucleotides are TGTGCCAGCAGTTTCGTTGCGGGGGCCAGAGTAGGAGAGACCCAGTACTTC.

This clone has only one observation. V is TRBV2 and J is TRBJ1-5, with 8 bases that match TRBD1. The germline CDR1 and CDR2 sequences are SNHLY and FYNNEI. Trimming removed 4 bases from V and 0 bases from J; junction bases left unmatched: 2. The CDR3 length is 15 residues. The CDR3 DNA follows: TGTGCCAGCAGTGGACAGGGGCCTAGCAATCAGCCCCAGCATTTT. It is translated as CASSGQGPSNQPQHF. Based on the CDR3 plus reference TRBV2 and TRBJ1-5, the full variable domain is EPEVTQTPSHQVTQMGQEVILRCVPISNHLYFYWYRQILGQKVEFLVSFYNNEISEKSEIFDDQFSVERPDGSNFTLKIRSTKLEDSAMYFCASSGQGPSNQPQHFGDGTRLSIL.

The rearrangement links TRBV6-1 to TRBJ1-5; no definite D call. This CDR3 contains 11 residues. Germline CDR1 is MNHNS and CDR2 is SASEGT. With 4 bases removed from V and 7 bases from J, the gap between germline ends came to 5 bases. CDR3 residues: CASSVGQPQHF. DNA of the CDR3: TGTGCCAGCAGTGTTGGCCAGCCCCAGCATTTT.

The rearrangement joins TRBV4-1 to TRBJ2-7; TRBD1 is a possible D gene (6 bases). Looked up from germline, CDR1 is MGHRA and CDR2 is YSYEKL. V was trimmed by 4 bases and J by 0 bases, leaving 19 bases between them. CDR3 length: 17 residues. The CDR3 reads CASSPHSDSSSSYEQYF. CDR3 nucleotide sequence: TGCGCCAGCAGCCCTCATTCGGACAGTTCCTCCTCCTACGAGCAGTACTTC.

The DNA for the CDR3 is TGTGCCAGCAGCGTTGGGGGCTTAAAAGAGACCCAGTACTTC. It specifies CASSVGGLKETQYF. The chain joins TRBV9 to TRBJ2-5; TRBD1 might be the D (6 bases). From germline, CDR1 is SGDLS and CDR2 YYNGEE. V was clipped by 2 bases and J by 3 bases, with 11 bases between them. The CDR3 loop spans 14 amino acids.

The rearrangement uses TRBV7-2 and TRBJ2-7, with 7 bases aligning to TRBD1. V lost 2 bases to trimming and J lost 7 bases; unmatched junction nucleotides: 11. The CDR3 is made up of 15 amino acids. Germline V gene lookup returns CDR1 SGHTA and CDR2 FQGNSA. The CDR3 spells CASSLLMTGSREQYF. As DNA, the CDR3 is TGTGCCAGCAGCTTACTTATGACAGGGAGTCGGGAGCAGTACTTC.

The rearrangement links TRBV25-1 to TRBJ2-7, with no clear D. Germline values: CDR1 MGHDK, CDR2 SYGVNS. Trimming took off 3 bases at V and 0 bases at J, with 6 bases between the two ends. The CDR3 extends over 13 amino acids. The CDR3: CASSDLVSYEQYF. DNA of the CDR3: TGTGCCAGCAGTGACCTAGTCTCCTACGAGCAGTACTTC.

In its sample, this clone was seen a few times. The V and J genes are TRBV19 and TRBJ1-2, with 12 bases lining up with TRBD1. This CDR3 is 15 amino acids long. Germline values: CDR1 LNHDA, CDR2 SQIVND (reference sequence). The trim removed 6 bases at V and 8 bases at J, leaving 10 bases unmatched. The CDR3 loop is CASRRPGQGARGYTF. The CDR3 nucleotides read TGTGCCAGTAGGAGACCGGGACAGGGGGCGCGAGGCTACACCTTC.

J is TRBJ2-7 and V is TRBV29-1; 11 bases match TRBD1. The V gene end was trimmed by 7 bases and the J gene end by 7 bases; junction bases not matched to a gene: 18. Germline V lookup: CDR1 SQVTM, CDR2 ANQGSEA. CDR3 length: 16 amino acids. The CDR3 reads CSAAPGTGGGGVEQYF. The CDR3 nucleotides are TGCAGCGCCGCCCCCGGGACAGGGGGAGGGGGTGTAGAGCAGTACTTC.

The chain is built from TRBV5-1 and TRBJ2-5, with D perhaps TRBD1 (5 bases). Trimming took 1 base from V and 1 from J, leaving 8 bases between them. Germline loops: CDR1 SGHRS, CDR2 YFSETQ. The CDR3 loop spans 14 amino acids. The CDR3 here is CASSLKDIQETQYF. CDR3 sequence (DNA): TGCGCCAGCAGCTTGAAGGACATCCAAGAGACCCAGTACTTC.

CDR3 in DNA: TGTGCCAGCAGCTATCTGGGCGGGGGGGCCGGCGAGCAGTTCTTC. As protein: CASSYLGGGAGEQFF. The rearrangement uses TRBV7-2 and TRBJ2-1, with 9 bases that match TRBD2. This CDR3 region has 15 residues. Losses at the gene ends were 4 bases for V and 10 bases for J; bases not matched to a gene: 11. CDR1 is SGHTA and CDR2 is FQGNSA in the germline V gene.